These 13 T cell receptor beta chains were all obtained from the same sample, sequenced in a study of neoadjuvant nivolumab and ipilimumab in lung cancer. Assay used: immunoSEQ multiplex PCR; TCRdb lists only in-frame clones, some missing. The sample includes 44,000 or so clones, around 88% of them seen just once. The input for sequencing was blood, taken before neoadjuvant nivolumab, alone or with ipilimumab. Receptors were obtained from an adult with non-small cell lung cancer. Some clones in this sample may be carry-over from other donors' samples.

V gene TRBV7-8 combines with J gene TRBJ2-7; a possible D gene is TRBD2 (6 bases). The CDR3 runs 14 residues. V lost 7 bases, J lost 5 bases, and 18 bases lay in between. CDR1 is SGHVS and CDR2 is FQNEAQ in the germline V gene. The CDR3 spells CASTIGGSPNEQYF. CDR3 sequence (DNA): TGTGCCAGCACCATAGGAGGGTCCCCAAACGAGCAGTACTTC.

V is TRBV2 and J is TRBJ2-5, with D perhaps being TRBD1 or TRBD2 (6 bases each). This CDR3 is built from 15 residues. With 2 bases removed from V and 6 bases from J, the gap between germline ends came to 16 bases. The germline V gene has CDR1 SNHLY and CDR2 FYNNEI. The CDR3 nucleotides are TGTGCCAGCAGTGAACGTTCGGGGGCGGGTAAGACCCAGTACTTC. Translation gives CASSERSGAGKTQYF.

V gene TRBV5-1 combines with J gene TRBJ2-3; 7 nucleotides align to TRBD1. CDR1 and CDR2 from the germline V gene are SGHRS and YFSETQ. CDR3 length: 14 amino acids. After removal of 2 bases from V and 2 bases from J, the junction contained 2 bases not matched to a gene. The CDR3 here is CASSFQGDTDTQYF. As DNA, the CDR3 is TGCGCCAGCAGCTTTCAGGGGGACACAGATACGCAGTATTTT. Filled out from reference TRBV5-1 and TRBJ2-3, the complete variable domain reads KAGVTQTPRYLIKTRGQQVTLSCSPISGHRSVSWYQQTPGQGLQFLFEYFSETQRNKGNFPGRFSGRQFSNSRSEMNVSTLELGDSALYLCASSFQGDTDTQYFGPGTRLTVL.

V gene TRBV6-1 combines with J gene TRBJ1-5; D might be TRBD1 (6 bases). V was trimmed by 7 bases and J by 2 bases, leaving 9 bases between them. The germline gives CDR1 MNHNS, CDR2 SASEGT. The CDR3 runs to 13 residues. The CDR3 DNA is TGTGCCAGCAAACGACAGGGCAATCAGCCCCAGCATTTT. This gives the protein CASKRQGNQPQHF.

This clone has a single count. This chain connects TRBV15 to TRBJ2-2, with a possible D match to TRBD2 (6 bases). The CDR3 sequence is 13 residues long. Trimming took off 6 bases at V and 6 bases at J, with 11 bases between the two ends. Germline V gene sequence: CDR1 LNHNV, CDR2 YYDKDF (reference sequence). The CDR3 sequence is CATRGWEAGELFF. The CDR3 nucleotides read TGTGCCACCAGGGGGTGGGAGGCCGGGGAGCTGTTTTTT.

The chain employs TRBV18 and TRBJ2-2, with a weak D call TRBD2 (6 bases). The CDR3 has 17 amino acids. Looked up from germline, CDR1 is KGHSH and CDR2 is LQKENI. V was cut by 3 bases and J by 4 bases, with 18 bases left in between. For the CDR3, the DNA is TGTGCCAGCTCACCGCCCGGGACTGGGGGTACCACCGGGGAGCTGTTTTTT. Protein sequence: CASSPPGTGGTTGELFF.

The chain carries TRBV6-1 and TRBJ1-4; perhaps TRBD1 as D (5 bases). CDR3 length: 15 amino acids. Germline V lookup: CDR1 MNHNS, CDR2 SASEGT. Trimming shortened V by 0 bases and J by 8 bases, and 13 bases separated the two germline ends. CDR3 region: CASSEAASPGEKLFF. The DNA for the CDR3 is TGTGCCAGCAGTGAAGCGGCATCCCCAGGGGAAAAACTGTTTTTT.

As for this clone: At one end the junction does not follow the germline gene, possibly because of a read error. The V and J genes are TRBV7-7 and TRBJ1-2; D possibly corresponds to TRBD1 (5 bases). CDR1 SSHAT and CDR2 FNYEAQ come from the germline V gene (reference sequence). This CDR3 comprises 13 residues. CDR3 amino acids: CASSAGGNYGYTF. In DNA, the CDR3 is TGTGCTAGCAGCGCTGGGGGGAACTATGGCTACACCTTC.

This sequence joins TRBV29-1 and TRBJ2-7, with a possible D match to TRBD2 (6 bases). The germline V gene encodes CDR1 SQVTM and CDR2 ANQGSEA. The ends were cut back, 7 bases at V and 6 bases at J, with 22 bases in the middle. The CDR3 extends over 14 amino acids. The CDR3: CSASGGSPLGEQYF. CDR3 nucleotides: TGCAGCGCCTCTGGGGGGAGCCCCTTGGGCGAGCAGTACTTC.

V is TRBV27 and J is TRBJ1-5, with D unresolved. This CDR3 region has 15 residues. In germline, CDR1 is MNHEY, CDR2 SMNVEV (reference sequence). V lost 1 base, J lost 0 bases, and 7 bases lay in between. CDR3 sequence reads: CASSLLSHSNQPQHF. The CDR3 DNA is TGTGCCAGCAGTTTATTGTCCCATAGCAATCAGCCCCAGCATTTT.

The chain joins TRBV5-1 to TRBJ2-5, with TRBD1 as a possible D gene (5 bases). Per the germline V gene, CDR1 is SGHRS and CDR2 is YFSETQ. V was shortened by 4 bases and J by 4 bases, with 17 bases between the two germline ends. This CDR3 is 15 amino acids long. CDR3 sequence reads: CASSPTPQGGETQYF. The CDR3 bases are TGCGCCAGCAGCCCGACCCCTCAGGGTGGAGAGACCCAGTACTTC. The full variable domain, in which reference TRBV5-1 and TRBJ2-5 provide the parts outside the CDR3, is KAGVTQTPRYLIKTRGQQVTLSCSPISGHRSVSWYQQTPGQGLQFLFEYFSETQRNKGNFPGRFSGRQFSNSRSEMNVSTLELGDSALYLCASSPTPQGGETQYFGPGTRLLVL.

The gene calls are TRBV5-1 and TRBJ2-3, with 7 bases fitting TRBD1. Germline V gene sequence: CDR1 SGHRS, CDR2 YFSETQ. With V trimmed by 2 bases and J by 2 bases, 5 bases remained unmatched. This CDR3 region has 15 residues. The CDR3 region has the DNA TGCGCCAGCAGCTTTCAGACAGGGACCACAGATACGCAGTATTTT. This sequence encodes CASSFQTGTTDTQYF.

The genes are TRBV5-1 and TRBJ2-7; 8 nucleotides match TRBD1. There are 14 residues in the CDR3. With V trimmed by 2 bases and J by 6 bases, 7 bases remained unmatched. The germline gives CDR1 SGHRS, CDR2 YFSETQ. The CDR3 is CASSLPGQVSEQYF. DNA of the CDR3: TGCGCCAGCAGCTTACCGGGACAGGTCTCCGAGCAGTACTTC.